This T cell receptor (beta chain) was identified in a study of T-cell memory formation after mild COVID-19. At the level of the study: Among the donors, TCR clusters were largely specific to each donor.

One entry per CDR3 protein, called by TCRdb with MiXCR from the 5' RACE reads. This table has approximately 150,000 distinct CDR3 sequences, 15% to 20% appearing once. Findings and limits, study-wide: Shrinking CD4+ clones resided mostly in CM and EM, and CD8+ ones in EMRA. Confirmation of SARS-CoV-2 specificity was lacking for second-wave clones peaking day 37. A subset of responding clones appeared in pre-infection memory, suggesting cross-reactive memory joined.

This CDR3 comprises 14 residues. J was trimmed by 4 bases and V by 5 bases; bases with no gene match: 7. Germline loops: CDR1 SEHNR, CDR2 FQNEAQ (reference sequence). Comment on this clonotype: Its antigen remains unknown.

The receptor comes from an adult woman who had mild COVID-19 (a few samples of this study predate the infection). Cell type and time point are not known. The chain uses TRBV7-9 and TRBJ2-5; 7 nucleotides agree with TRBD1. Material: PBMCs or a T cell subset sorted from them (not recorded which). The DNA for the CDR3 is TGTGCCAGCAGCCGTATACAGGGGAGAGAGACCCAGTACTTC. Its translation is CASSRIQGRETQYF.